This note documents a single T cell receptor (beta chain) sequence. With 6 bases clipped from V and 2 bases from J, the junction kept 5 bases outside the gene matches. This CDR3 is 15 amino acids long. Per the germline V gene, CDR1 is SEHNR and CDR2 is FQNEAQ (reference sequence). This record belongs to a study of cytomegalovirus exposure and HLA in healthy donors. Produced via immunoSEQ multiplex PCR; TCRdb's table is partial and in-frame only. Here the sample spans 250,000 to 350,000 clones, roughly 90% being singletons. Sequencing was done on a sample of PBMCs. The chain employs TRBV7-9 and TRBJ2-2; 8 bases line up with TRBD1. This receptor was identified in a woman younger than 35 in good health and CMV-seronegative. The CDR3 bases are TGTGCCAGCAGATGGGGACAGGTTAACACCGGGGAGCTGTTTTTT. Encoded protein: CASRWGQVNTGELFF.